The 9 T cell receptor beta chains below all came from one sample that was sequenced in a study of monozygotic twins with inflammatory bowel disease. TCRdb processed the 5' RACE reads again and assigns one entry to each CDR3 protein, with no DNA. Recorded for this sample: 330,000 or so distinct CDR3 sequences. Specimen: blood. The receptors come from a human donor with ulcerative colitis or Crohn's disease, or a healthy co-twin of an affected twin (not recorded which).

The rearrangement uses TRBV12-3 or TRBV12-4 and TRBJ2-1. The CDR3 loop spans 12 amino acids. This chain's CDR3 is CASSRESNEQFF.

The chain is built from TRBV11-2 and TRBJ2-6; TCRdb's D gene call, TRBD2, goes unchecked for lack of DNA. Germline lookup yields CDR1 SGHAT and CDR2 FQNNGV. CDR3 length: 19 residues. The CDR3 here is CASSLTGLTMSSGANVLTF.

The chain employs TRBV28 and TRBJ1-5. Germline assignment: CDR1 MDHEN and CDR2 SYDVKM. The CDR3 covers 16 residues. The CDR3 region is CASSFRRAAANQPQHF.

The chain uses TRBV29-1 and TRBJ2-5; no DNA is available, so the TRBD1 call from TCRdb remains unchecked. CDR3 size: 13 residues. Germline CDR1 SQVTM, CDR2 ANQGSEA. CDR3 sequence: CSVRGPEPETQYF.

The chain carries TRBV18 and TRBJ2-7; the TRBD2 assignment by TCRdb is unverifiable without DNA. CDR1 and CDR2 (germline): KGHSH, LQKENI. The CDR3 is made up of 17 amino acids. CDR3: CASSPQQGTSGAYEQYF.

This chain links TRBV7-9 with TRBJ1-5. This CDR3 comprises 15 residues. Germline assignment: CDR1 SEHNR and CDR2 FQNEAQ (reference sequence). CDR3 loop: CASSSVGYGHQPQHF. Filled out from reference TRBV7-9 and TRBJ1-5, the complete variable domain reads DTGVSQNPRHKITKRGQNVTFRCDPISEHNRLYWYRQTLGQGPEFLTYFQNEAQLEKSRLLSDRFSAERPKGSFSTLEIQRTEQGDSAMYLCASSSVGYGHQPQHFGDGTRLSIL.

CDR3 amino acids: CASSLAIAPGELFF. This rearrangement joins TRBV12-3 or TRBV12-4 to TRBJ2-2. The CDR3 contains 14 residues.

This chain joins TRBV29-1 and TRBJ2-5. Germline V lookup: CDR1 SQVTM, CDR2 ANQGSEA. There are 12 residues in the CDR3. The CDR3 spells CSGQKGQETQYF.

CDR3 loop: CASSLAGRVQETQYF. The chain carries TRBV5-1 and TRBJ2-5; the D call of TRBD2 rests on TCRdb alone, since no DNA is present to check it. Per germline, CDR1 SGHRS and CDR2 YFSETQ. The CDR3 is 15 residues long. Full variable domain (rest looked up from reference TRBV5-1 and TRBJ2-5): KAGVTQTPRYLIKTRGQQVTLSCSPISGHRSVSWYQQTPGQGLQFLFEYFSETQRNKGNFPGRFSGRQFSNSRSEMNVSTLELGDSALYLCASSLAGRVQETQYFGPGTRLLVL.